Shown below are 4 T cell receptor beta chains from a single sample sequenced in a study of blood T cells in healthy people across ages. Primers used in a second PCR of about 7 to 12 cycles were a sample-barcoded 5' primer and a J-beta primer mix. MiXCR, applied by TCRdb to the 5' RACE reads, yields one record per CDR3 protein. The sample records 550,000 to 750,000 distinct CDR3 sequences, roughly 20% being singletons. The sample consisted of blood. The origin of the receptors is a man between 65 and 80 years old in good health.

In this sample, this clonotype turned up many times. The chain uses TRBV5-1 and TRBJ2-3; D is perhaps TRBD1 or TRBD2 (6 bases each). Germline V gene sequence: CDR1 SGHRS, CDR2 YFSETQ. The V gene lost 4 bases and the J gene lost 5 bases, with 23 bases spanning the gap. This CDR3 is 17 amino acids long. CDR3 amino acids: CASSLIFPSGAGDTQYF. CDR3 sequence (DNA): TGCGCCAGCAGCCTCATATTCCCTTCGGGGGCAGGAGATACGCAGTATTTT.

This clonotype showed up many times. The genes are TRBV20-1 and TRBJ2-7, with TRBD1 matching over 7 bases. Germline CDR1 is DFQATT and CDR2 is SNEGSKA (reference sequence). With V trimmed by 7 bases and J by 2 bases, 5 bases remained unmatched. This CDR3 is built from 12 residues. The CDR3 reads CSVGTVPYEQYF. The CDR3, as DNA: TGCAGTGTGGGGACAGTCCCCTACGAGCAGTACTTC.

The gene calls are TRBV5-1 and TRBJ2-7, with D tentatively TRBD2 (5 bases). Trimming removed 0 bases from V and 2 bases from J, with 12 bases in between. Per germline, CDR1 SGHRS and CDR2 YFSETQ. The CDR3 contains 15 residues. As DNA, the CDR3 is TGCGCCAGCAGCTTGGAGCAGCGGAGCGCCTACGAGCAGTACTTC. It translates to CASSLEQRSAYEQYF.

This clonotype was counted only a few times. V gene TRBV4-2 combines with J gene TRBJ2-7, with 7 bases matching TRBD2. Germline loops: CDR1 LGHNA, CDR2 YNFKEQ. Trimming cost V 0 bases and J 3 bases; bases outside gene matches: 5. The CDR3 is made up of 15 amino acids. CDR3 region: CASSQDSSGNYEQYF. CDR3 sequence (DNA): TGTGCCAGCAGCCAAGATTCCAGCGGGAACTACGAGCAGTACTTC.